The text below deals with one TCR beta chain. These data originate in a study of blood T cell repertoires in COVID-19. Study at large: Donors in the United States, Italy and Spain gave samples during acute or convalescent COVID-19. PBMCs, B-cell-depleted T cells, or T cells provided the cDNA or gDNA that made up the material.

In the authors' methods: Cell counts per sample came from amplifying reference gene primers. Profiled with immunoSEQ multiplex PCR; TCRdb holds only in-frame clones, not every one. The V and J calls and clone size were taken over from that table, and D and trimming were inferred from the DNA. This sample yields about 130,000 clones, of which roughly 83% are seen a single time; approximately 5% belongs to the top ten. The CDR3 is made up of 10 amino acids. Unmatched junction bases numbered 3, after V lost 10 bases and J lost 7 bases. Per germline, CDR1 SNHLY and CDR2 FYNNEI. V is TRBV2 and J is TRBJ1-1; 7 nucleotides align to TRBD1. Material for sequencing was peripheral blood. The sequence was collected from a human donor in a cohort sampled during active COVID-19. The CDR3 DNA reads TGTGCCATCGGACAGGTTGAAGCTTTCTTT. Translation: CAIGQVEAFF. Full variable domain (rest looked up from reference TRBV2 and TRBJ1-1): EPEVTQTPSHQVTQMGQEVILRCVPISNHLYFYWYRQILGQKVEFLVSFYNNEISEKSEIFDDQFSVERPDGSNFTLKIRSTKLEDSAMYFCAIGQVEAFFGQGTRLTVV.